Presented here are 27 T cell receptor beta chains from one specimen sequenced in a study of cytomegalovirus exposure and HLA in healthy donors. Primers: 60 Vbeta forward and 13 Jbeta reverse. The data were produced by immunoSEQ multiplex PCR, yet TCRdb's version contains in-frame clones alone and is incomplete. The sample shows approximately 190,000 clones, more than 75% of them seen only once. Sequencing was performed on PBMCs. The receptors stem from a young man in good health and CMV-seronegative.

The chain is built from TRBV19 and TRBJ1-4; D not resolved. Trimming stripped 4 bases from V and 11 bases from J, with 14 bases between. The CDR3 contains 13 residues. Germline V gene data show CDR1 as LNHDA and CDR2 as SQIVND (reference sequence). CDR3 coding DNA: TGTGCCAGTAGTAATGTCTTCGGGTCGAAACTGTTTTTT. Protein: CASSNVFGSKLFF.

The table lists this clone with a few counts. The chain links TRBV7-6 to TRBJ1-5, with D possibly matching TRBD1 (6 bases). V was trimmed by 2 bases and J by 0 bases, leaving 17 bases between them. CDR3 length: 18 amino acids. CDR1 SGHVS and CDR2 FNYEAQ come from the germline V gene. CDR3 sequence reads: CASSLTAPGHNSNQPQHF. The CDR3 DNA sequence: TGTGCCAGCAGCTTAACCGCACCGGGACACAATAGCAATCAGCCCCAGCATTTT.

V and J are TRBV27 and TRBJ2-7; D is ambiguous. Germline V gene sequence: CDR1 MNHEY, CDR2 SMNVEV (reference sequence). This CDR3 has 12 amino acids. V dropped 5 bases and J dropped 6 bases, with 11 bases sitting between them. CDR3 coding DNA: TGTGCCAGCAGTAACAGACATTCCGAGCAGTACTTC. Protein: CASSNRHSEQYF.

The chain's CDR3 is CASSPESRQGFGEQFF. DNA for the CDR3: TGCGCCAGCAGCCCGGAGTCGAGACAGGGGTTTGGTGAGCAGTTCTTC. The chain combines TRBV5-1 with TRBJ2-1; 8 nucleotides agree with TRBD1. Germline V gene data show CDR1 as SGHRS and CDR2 as YFSETQ. CDR3 size: 16 residues. The junction had 15 bases not matched to a gene; V was cut back by 4 bases and J by 9 bases.

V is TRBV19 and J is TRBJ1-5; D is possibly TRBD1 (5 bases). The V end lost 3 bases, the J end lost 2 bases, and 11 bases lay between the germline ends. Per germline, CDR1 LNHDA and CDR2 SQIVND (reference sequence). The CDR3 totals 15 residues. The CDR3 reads CASSIGGGGNQPQHF. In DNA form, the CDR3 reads TGTGCCAGTAGTATCGGCGGGGGGGGCAATCAGCCCCAGCATTTT.

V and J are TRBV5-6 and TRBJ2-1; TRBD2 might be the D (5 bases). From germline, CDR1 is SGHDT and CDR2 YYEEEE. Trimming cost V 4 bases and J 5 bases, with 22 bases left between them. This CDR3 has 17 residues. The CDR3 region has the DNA TGTGCCAGCAGCCTCTCCCCCCCCCTGAGGGCCAACAATGAGCAGTTCTTC. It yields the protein CASSLSPPLRANNEQFF.

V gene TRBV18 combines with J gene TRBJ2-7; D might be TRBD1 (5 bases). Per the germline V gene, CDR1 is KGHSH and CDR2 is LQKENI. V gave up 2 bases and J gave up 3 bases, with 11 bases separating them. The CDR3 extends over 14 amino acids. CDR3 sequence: CASSPGALNYEQYF. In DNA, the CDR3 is TGTGCCAGCTCACCAGGGGCACTGAACTACGAGCAGTACTTC.

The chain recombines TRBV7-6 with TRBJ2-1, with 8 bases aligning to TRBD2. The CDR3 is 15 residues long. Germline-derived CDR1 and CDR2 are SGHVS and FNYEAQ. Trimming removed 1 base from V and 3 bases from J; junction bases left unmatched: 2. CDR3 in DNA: TGTGCCAGCAGCTTAGTAGCGGGAAGCTACAATGAGCAGTTCTTC. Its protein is CASSLVAGSYNEQFF.

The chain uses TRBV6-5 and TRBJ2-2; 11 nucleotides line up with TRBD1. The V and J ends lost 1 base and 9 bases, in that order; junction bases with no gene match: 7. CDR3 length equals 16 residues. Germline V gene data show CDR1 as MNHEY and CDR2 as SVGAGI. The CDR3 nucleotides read TGTGCCAGCAGTTACTTCGGGGACAGGGGGTCGAGGGAGCTGTTTTTT. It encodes CASSYFGDRGSRELFF.

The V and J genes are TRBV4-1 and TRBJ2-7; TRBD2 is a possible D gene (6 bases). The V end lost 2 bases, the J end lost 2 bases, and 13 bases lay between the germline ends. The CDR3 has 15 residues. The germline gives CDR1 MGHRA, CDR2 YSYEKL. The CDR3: CASSQTSFVTYEQYF. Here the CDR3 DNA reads TGCGCCAGCAGCCAAACTAGCTTCGTAACCTACGAGCAGTACTTC.

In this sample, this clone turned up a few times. DNA for the CDR3: TGTGCCAGCATAGGCGGAAGCACAGATACGCAGTATTTT. Translation: CASIGGSTDTQYF. V is TRBV2 and J is TRBJ2-3; D gene ambiguous. The germline V gene has CDR1 SNHLY and CDR2 FYNNEI. The ends were cut back, 7 bases at V and 0 bases at J, with 8 bases in the middle. The CDR3 runs to 13 residues. The whole variable domain, remainder taken from reference TRBV2 and TRBJ2-3, is EPEVTQTPSHQVTQMGQEVILRCVPISNHLYFYWYRQILGQKVEFLVSFYNNEISEKSEIFDDQFSVERPDGSNFTLKIRSTKLEDSAMYFCASIGGSTDTQYFGPGTRLTVL.

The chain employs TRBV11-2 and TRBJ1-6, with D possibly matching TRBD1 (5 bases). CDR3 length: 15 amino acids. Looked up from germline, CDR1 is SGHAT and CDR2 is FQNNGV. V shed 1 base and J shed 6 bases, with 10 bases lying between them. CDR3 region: CASSLAGGTNSPLHF. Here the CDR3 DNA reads TGTGCCAGCAGCTTAGCCGGGGGAACTAATTCACCCCTCCACTTT. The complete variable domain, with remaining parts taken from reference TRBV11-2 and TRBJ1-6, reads EAGVAQSPRYKIIEKRQSVAFWCNPISGHATLYWYQQILGQGPKLLIQFQNNGVVDDSQLPKDRFSAERLKGVDSTLKIQPAKLEDSAVYLCASSLAGGTNSPLHFGNGTRLTVT.

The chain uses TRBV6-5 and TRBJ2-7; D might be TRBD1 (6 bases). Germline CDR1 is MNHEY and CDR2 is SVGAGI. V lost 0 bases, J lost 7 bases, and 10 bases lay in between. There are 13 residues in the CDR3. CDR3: CASSYSSGVEQYF. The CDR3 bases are TGTGCCAGCAGTTACTCCTCAGGGGTGGAGCAGTACTTC.

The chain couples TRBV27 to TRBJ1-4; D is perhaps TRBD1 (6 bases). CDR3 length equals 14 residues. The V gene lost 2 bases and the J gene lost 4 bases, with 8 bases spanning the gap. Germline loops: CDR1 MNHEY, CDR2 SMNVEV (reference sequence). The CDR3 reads CASSLQGINEKLFF. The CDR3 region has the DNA TGTGCCAGCAGTTTACAGGGGATTAATGAAAAACTGTTTTTT.

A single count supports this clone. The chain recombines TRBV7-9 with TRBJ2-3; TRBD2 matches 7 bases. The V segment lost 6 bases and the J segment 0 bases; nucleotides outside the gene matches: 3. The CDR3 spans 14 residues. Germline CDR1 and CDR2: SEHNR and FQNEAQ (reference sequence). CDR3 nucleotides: TGTGCCAGCAGAGGACTAGTGAGCACAGATACGCAGTATTTT. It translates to CASRGLVSTDTQYF.

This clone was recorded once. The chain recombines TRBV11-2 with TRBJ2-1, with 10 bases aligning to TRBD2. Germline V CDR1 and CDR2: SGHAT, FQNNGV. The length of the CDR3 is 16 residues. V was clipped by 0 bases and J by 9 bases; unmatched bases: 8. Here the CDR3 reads CASSLDLAGVGLEQFF. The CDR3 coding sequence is TGTGCCAGCAGCTTAGATCTAGCGGGAGTCGGACTTGAGCAGTTCTTC.

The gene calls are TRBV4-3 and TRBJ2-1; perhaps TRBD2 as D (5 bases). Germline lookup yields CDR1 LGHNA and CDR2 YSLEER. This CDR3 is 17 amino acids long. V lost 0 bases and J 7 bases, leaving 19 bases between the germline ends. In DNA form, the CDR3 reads TGCGCCAGCAGCCAAGAGGTGGGGTCCAGGAGCGGTAATGAGCAGTTCTTC. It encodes CASSQEVGSRSGNEQFF.

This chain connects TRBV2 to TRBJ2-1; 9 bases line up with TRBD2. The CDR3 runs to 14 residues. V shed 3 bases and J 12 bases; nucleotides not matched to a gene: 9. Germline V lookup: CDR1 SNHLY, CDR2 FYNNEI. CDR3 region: CASSEASGTQRQFF. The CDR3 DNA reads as TGTGCCAGCAGTGAGGCTAGCGGGACTCAACGGCAGTTCTTC.

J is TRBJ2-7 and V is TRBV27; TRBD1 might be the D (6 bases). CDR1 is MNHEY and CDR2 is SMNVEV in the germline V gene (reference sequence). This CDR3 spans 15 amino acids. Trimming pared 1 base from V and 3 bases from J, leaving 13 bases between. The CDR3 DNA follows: TGTGCCAGCAGTTTATTCCCGACAGGTAGCTACGAGCAGTACTTC. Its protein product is CASSLFPTGSYEQYF.

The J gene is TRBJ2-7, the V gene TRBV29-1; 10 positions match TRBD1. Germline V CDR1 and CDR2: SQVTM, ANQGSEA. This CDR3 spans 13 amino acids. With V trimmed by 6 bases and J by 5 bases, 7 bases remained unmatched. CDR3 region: CSVPGQGVNEQYF. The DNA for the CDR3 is TGCAGCGTGCCTGGACAGGGGGTAAACGAGCAGTACTTC.

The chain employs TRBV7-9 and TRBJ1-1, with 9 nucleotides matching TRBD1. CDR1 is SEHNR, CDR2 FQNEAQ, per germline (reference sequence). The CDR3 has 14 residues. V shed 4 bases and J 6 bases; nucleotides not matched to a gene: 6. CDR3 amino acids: CASSWDRALPEAFF. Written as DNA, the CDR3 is TGTGCCAGCAGCTGGGACAGGGCTTTACCTGAAGCTTTCTTT.

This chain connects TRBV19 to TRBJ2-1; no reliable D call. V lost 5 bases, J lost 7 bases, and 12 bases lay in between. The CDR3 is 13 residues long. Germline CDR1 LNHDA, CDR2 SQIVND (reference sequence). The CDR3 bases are TGTGCCAGTAGTTTAGGACCAGGAAATGAGCAGTTCTTC. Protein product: CASSLGPGNEQFF.

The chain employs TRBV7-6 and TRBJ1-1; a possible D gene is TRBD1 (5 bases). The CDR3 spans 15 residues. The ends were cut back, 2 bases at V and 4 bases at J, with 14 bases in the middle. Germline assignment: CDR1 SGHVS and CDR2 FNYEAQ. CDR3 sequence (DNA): TGTGCCAGCAGCTTATACGGGGGAATCGGCACTGAAGCTTTCTTT. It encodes CASSLYGGIGTEAFF.

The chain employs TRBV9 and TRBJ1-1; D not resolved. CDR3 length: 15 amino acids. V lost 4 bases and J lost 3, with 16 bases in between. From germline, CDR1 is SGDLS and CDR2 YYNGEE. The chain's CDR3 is CASSLPLGGYTEAFF. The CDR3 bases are TGTGCCAGCAGCCTCCCGTTAGGAGGGTACACTGAAGCTTTCTTT.

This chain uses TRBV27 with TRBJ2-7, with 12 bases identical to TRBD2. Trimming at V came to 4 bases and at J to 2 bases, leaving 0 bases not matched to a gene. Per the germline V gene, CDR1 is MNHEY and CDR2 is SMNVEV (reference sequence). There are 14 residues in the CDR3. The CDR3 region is CASSSSGRAYEQYF. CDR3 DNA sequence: TGTGCCAGCAGTTCTAGCGGGAGGGCCTACGAGCAGTACTTC.

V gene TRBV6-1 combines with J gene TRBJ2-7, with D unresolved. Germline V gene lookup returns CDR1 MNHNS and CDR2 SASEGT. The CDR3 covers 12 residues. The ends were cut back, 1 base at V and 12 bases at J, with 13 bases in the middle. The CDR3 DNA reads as TGTGCCAGCAGTGAAGATGAGATTACTCCGTACTTC. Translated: CASSEDEITPYF.

CDR3 nucleotide sequence: TGTGCCAGTAGTCTAACAGGGGGCTATGGCTACACCTTC. It is translated as CASSLTGGYGYTF. The chain recombines TRBV19 with TRBJ1-2, with TRBD1 identical over 8 bases. The CDR3 sequence is 13 residues long. J lost 4 bases, V lost 5 bases, and 3 bases had no gene match. CDR1 and CDR2 from the germline V gene are LNHDA and SQIVND (reference sequence).